This T cell receptor beta chain was sequenced for a study of a mutant IDH1 vaccine in newly diagnosed glioma. Study information: Vaccination was launched 4-6 weeks after radiotherapy alone, or with temozolomide cycles. Beforehand, treatment had been radiotherapy, temozolomide, or both; the majority received both. Mean patient age was about 40 years; around 60% were male and roughly 38% female.

Generated by immunoSEQ multiplex PCR, the TCRdb table keeps only in-frame clones and is missing some. The table shows about 55,000 clones, with 75% to 85% occurring only once. This clone was detected only once. Its antigen remains unidentified. CDR3 length: 12 residues. V was pared by 1 base and J by 6 bases, with 7 bases between. Germline V CDR1 and CDR2: SGHNT, YYREEE (reference sequence). Time point indicated: week 23, last vaccination. Doses comprised 300 ug of mutant IDH1 20-mer peptide each, plus topical imiquimod. The specimen was PBMCs, collected from a glioma patient whose treatment included an IDH1 peptide vaccine. The receptor was derived from a man aged 35 to 55 with glioma. This chain joins TRBV5-4 and TRBJ1-2, with D perhaps TRBD1 (5 bases). This CDR3 reads CASSLRGDGYTF. CDR3 nucleotides: TGTGCCAGCAGCTTGAGAGGGGATGGCTACACCTTC.